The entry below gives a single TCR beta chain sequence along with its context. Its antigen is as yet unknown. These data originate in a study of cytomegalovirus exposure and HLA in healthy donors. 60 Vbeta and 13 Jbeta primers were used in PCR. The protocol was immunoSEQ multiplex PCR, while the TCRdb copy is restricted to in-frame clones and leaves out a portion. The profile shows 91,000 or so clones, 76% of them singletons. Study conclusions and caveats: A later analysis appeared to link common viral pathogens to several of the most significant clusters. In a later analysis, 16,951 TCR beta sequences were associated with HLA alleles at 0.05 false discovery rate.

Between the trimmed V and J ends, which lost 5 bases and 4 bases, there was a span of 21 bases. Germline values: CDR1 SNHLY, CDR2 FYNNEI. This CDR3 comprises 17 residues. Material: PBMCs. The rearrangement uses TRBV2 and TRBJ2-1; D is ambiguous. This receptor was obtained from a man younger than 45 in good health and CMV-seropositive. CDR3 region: CASSITKPSISYNEQFF. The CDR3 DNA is TGTGCCAGCAGTATCACTAAACCCAGTATTTCTTACAATGAGCAGTTCTTC.